These T cell receptor beta chains were read from a single sample in a study of cytomegalovirus exposure and HLA in healthy donors. The method was immunoSEQ multiplex PCR; TCRdb's version includes in-frame clones alone and lacks a portion of them. This sample has around 110,000 clones, with around two thirds found just once. The material sequenced was PBMCs. The origin of the receptors is a woman aged 40 to 55 in good health and CMV-seropositive. The CDR3 runs from the conserved cysteine through the conserved F or W. The D gene is left open where the match is weak. Some rows mark clone size as missing; the rest say once, few, many or name a class of expanded clone.

TRBJ2-7	TRBV11-2	-	few	CASSPGLDEQYF	TGTGCCAGCAGCCCCGGTCTTGACGAGCAGTACTTC
TRBJ1-2	TRBV7-2	-	-	CASSPPGYGYTF	TGTGCCAGCAGCCCCCCGGGCTATGGCTACACCTTC
TRBJ1-2	TRBV25-1	-	-	CASSDPSFNYGYTF	TGTGCCAGCAGTGACCCGAGCTTTAACTATGGCTACACCTTC
TRBJ1-5	TRBV2	TRBD1	-	CASTIQGLNQPQHF	TGTGCCAGCACCATACAGGGGCTCAATCAGCCCCAGCATTTT
TRBJ2-2	TRBV6-5	TRBD1	-	CASRTDRANTGELFF	TGTGCCAGCAGAACGGACAGGGCGAACACCGGGGAGCTGTTTTTT
TRBJ2-4	TRBV9	-	-	CASSVTPGQRGAKNIQYF	TGTGCCAGCAGCGTCACACCGGGACAAAGGGGAGCCAAAAACATTCAGTACTTC
TRBJ1-3	TRBV5-5	TRBD1	-	CASSLGQGDTIYF	TGTGCCAGCAGCTTGGGACAGGGAGACACCATATATTTT
TRBJ2-1	TRBV5-4	TRBD2	-	CASSLLAGEGNEQFF	TGTGCCAGCAGCTTGCTCGCGGGAGAGGGCAATGAGCAGTTCTTC
TRBJ2-7	TRBV28	-	-	CASRTGASGYEQYF	TGTGCCAGCAGGACCGGTGCGTCGGGCTACGAGCAGTACTTC
TRBJ2-7	TRBV14	TRBD2	-	CASSHLGLAGYEQYF	TGTGCCAGCAGCCACCTCGGACTAGCGGGGTACGAGCAGTACTTC
TRBJ2-5	TRBV4-1	TRBD2	-	CASSIRGRLAGGETQYF	TGCGCCAGCAGCATCCGAGGAAGGCTAGCGGGAGGAGAGACCCAGTACTTC
TRBJ2-7	TRBV5-8	TRBD2	-	CASSLLASGTRGPYEQYF	TGTGCCAGCAGCTTGTTGGCTAGCGGGACAAGGGGGCCCTACGAGCAGTACTTC
TRBJ1-2	TRBV7-6	TRBD1	few	CASSVDRGTYGYTF	TGTGCCAGCAGCGTCGACAGGGGGACCTATGGCTACACCTTC
TRBJ1-1	TRBV4-3	TRBD1	few	CASSQRRDRGSSGTEAFF	TGCGCCAGCAGCCAAAGGAGGGACAGGGGAAGCTCAGGGACTGAAGCTTTCTTT
TRBJ2-2	TRBV25-1	-	-	CASSLSAGAGELFF	TGTGCCAGCAGCCTCTCTGCAGGGGCCGGGGAGCTGTTTTTT
TRBJ2-5	TRBV27	TRBD1	-	CASGQAWETQYF	TGTGCCAGCGGACAGGCTTGGGAGACCCAGTACTTC
TRBJ1-2	TRBV10-3	-	-	CATRTALGYGYTF	TGTGCCACTCGGACAGCTTTGGGCTATGGCTACACCTTC
TRBJ2-3	TRBV5-4	TRBD1	-	CASSPGDRDTDTQYF	TGTGCCAGCAGCCCAGGGGACAGGGACACAGATACGCAGTATTTT
TRBJ2-3	TRBV6-4	TRBD2	-	CASSDGAGGIADTQYF	TGTGCCAGCAGTGACGGAGCGGGAGGGATTGCAGATACGCAGTATTTT
TRBJ2-3	TRBV28	TRBD2	once	CASSSPPVAGDWDTQYF	TGTGCCAGCAGTTCCCCCCCTGTAGCGGGAGATTGGGATACGCAGTATTTT
TRBJ2-2	TRBV6-5	-	-	CASSLTGPGTGELFF	TGTGCCAGCAGTCTGACAGGCCCGGGCACCGGGGAGCTGTTTTTT
TRBJ2-7	TRBV2	TRBD1	-	CASSRRQGGLSEQYF	TGTGCCAGCAGTCGCCGACAGGGGGGCTTGAGCGAGCAGTACTTC
TRBJ2-1	TRBV7-2	TRBD2	-	CASSLVPSGSESYNEQFF	TGTGCCAGCAGCTTAGTTCCTAGCGGGAGTGAGTCCTACAATGAGCAGTTCTTC
TRBJ2-5	TRBV11-2	-	-	CASFRSGSQETQYF	TGTGCCAGCTTCAGGAGCGGGTCCCAAGAGACCCAGTACTTC